This T cell receptor (beta chain) was captured by sequencing in a study of cytomegalovirus exposure and HLA in healthy donors. Notes on the study in general: Later on, an analysis showed TCR association rates differing by HLA locus, with DRB1 the most and HLA-C the fewest.

Germline CDR1 and CDR2: LNHNV and YYDKDF (reference sequence). Deletions cut 3 bases from V and 0 bases from J, with 15 bases between. The CDR3 loop spans 18 amino acids. PCR amplification relied on 60 Vbeta primers (plus 13 Jbeta primers). Sequencing used immunoSEQ multiplex PCR; TCRdb keeps in-frame clones, though not all of them. Of approximately 95,000 clones in the sample, approximately 72% were seen once. This clone came up once. Antigen: not known. The specimen sequenced was PBMCs. The sequence came from a man between 18 and 29 years old in good health and CMV-seropositive. This chain joins TRBV15 and TRBJ1-6; D is perhaps TRBD1 (5 bases). The CDR3 DNA reads as TGTGCCACCAGCAGCCGCCAGGGCTGGAGCTCCTATAATTCACCCCTCCACTTT. It encodes CATSSRQGWSSYNSPLHF.